The 26 T cell receptor beta chains below come from one sample, sequenced in a study of cytomegalovirus exposure and HLA in healthy donors (dated by TCRdb to 2016 to 2017). Receptor amplification or capture employed the immunoSEQ multiplex PCR assay. For the multiplex PCR, a mixture combining 60 forward primers for TCR Vbeta segments and 13 reverse primers for TCR Jbeta segments was used. TCRdb mirrors the immuneACCESS table, restricted to in-frame sequences. Some clones are absent from its copies; in checked studies, under half trace to an unresolved V gene, and the reason for the others is unknown. This sample is represented by over 100,000 clones; 75% to 90% of them were singletons. The ten largest clones represent more than 2% of the sample. What was sequenced was PBMCs. The receptor set was obtained from a man younger than 40 in good health and CMV-seronegative.

The CDR3 is CASSIPTGTGIKTQYF. Here the CDR3 DNA reads TGCGCCAGCAGTATACCTACCGGGACAGGGATAAAGACCCAGTACTTC. V is TRBV10-2 and J is TRBJ2-5; 9 positions match TRBD1. Germline V gene lookup returns CDR1 WSHSY and CDR2 SAAADI. V shed 5 bases, J shed 6 bases, and the junction held 13 bases outside the gene matches. The CDR3 covers 16 residues.

The chain uses TRBV14 and TRBJ1-1; 7 bases match TRBD1. This CDR3 has 15 residues. V dropped 4 bases and J dropped 0; count of bases not matched to a gene: 5. The germline gives CDR1 SGHDN, CDR2 FVKESK. The CDR3 nucleotides read TGTGCCAGCAGCCCACTACAGGGGATGAACACTGAAGCTTTCTTT. Encoded protein: CASSPLQGMNTEAFF.

The V call is TRBV27, the J call TRBJ2-5; maybe TRBD1 (6 bases). V was cut by 0 bases and J by 5 bases, with 10 bases left in between. Per the germline V gene, CDR1 is MNHEY and CDR2 is SMNVEV (reference sequence). This CDR3 comprises 14 residues. The chain's CDR3 is CASSLSGAGETQYF. CDR3 nucleotide sequence: TGTGCCAGCAGTTTATCGGGGGCCGGGGAGACCCAGTACTTC.

The genes are TRBV9 and TRBJ2-3, with D possibly matching TRBD1 (5 bases). Trimming pared 3 bases from V and 2 bases from J, leaving 10 bases between. The germline CDR1 and CDR2 sequences are SGDLS and YYNGEE. The CDR3 is 14 amino acids. The CDR3 DNA reads as TGTGCCAGCAGCGGGACAACCCACACAGATACGCAGTATTTT. This translates into CASSGTTHTDTQYF.

This clone showed up just a few times. The chain joins TRBV19 to TRBJ1-2, with a possible D match to TRBD1 (5 bases). The CDR3 has 13 residues. Trimming took 2 bases from V and 6 from J, leaving 10 bases between them. Per germline, CDR1 LNHDA and CDR2 SQIVND (reference sequence). CDR3 sequence reads: CASSIRDSNGYTF. The CDR3 DNA follows: TGTGCCAGTAGTATACGGGACTCTAATGGCTACACCTTC.

This clone was found a few times. The chain carries TRBV9 and TRBJ1-1; D is ambiguous. The CDR3 extends over 13 amino acids. V was clipped by 2 bases and J by 6 bases, with 11 bases between them. The V gene's germline CDR1 is SGDLS and CDR2 YYNGEE. This CDR3 reads CASSVSGVAEAFF. The CDR3 bases are TGTGCCAGCAGCGTTTCTGGAGTTGCTGAAGCTTTCTTT.

The chain has TRBV7-6 and TRBJ2-5; 7 bases line up with TRBD1. The J call is doubtful: the DNA matches TRBJ2-7 better. The germline V gene encodes CDR1 SGHVS and CDR2 FNYEAQ. The length of the CDR3 is 15 residues. The CDR3 nucleotides read TGTGCCAGCAGCTTGTCGGGACAGATATCCTACGAGCAGTACTTC. Translating gives CASSLSGQISYEQYF.

This chain joins TRBV25-1 and TRBJ1-3; weak D call: TRBD1 (6 bases). V lost 4 bases and J 4 bases, leaving 14 bases between the germline ends. The CDR3 sequence is 15 residues long. Germline CDR1 is MGHDK and CDR2 is SYGVNS. CDR3 protein: CASSAGGPGGNTIYF. CDR3 in DNA: TGTGCCAGCAGTGCGGGGGGGCCAGGAGGAAACACCATATATTTT.

The chain combines TRBV10-3 with TRBJ1-1; 9 bases agree with TRBD1. This CDR3 spans 14 amino acids. Germline-derived CDR1 and CDR2 are ENHRY and SYGVKD. The trim removed 10 bases at V and 1 base at J, leaving 7 bases unmatched. This chain's CDR3 is CATQQGAPNTEAFF. The CDR3 DNA is TGTGCCACTCAACAGGGGGCACCGAACACTGAAGCTTTCTTT.

The chain employs TRBV6-5 and TRBJ2-5; D not resolved. The CDR3 consists of 11 residues. The ends were cut back, 5 bases at V and 14 bases at J, with 15 bases in the middle. Germline CDR1 and CDR2: MNHEY and SVGAGI. The CDR3 region has the DNA TGTGCCAGCAGTCCGCCCCGGTGCCCTTACTTC. Residues: CASSPPRCPYF.

The rearrangement links TRBV4-3 to TRBJ2-5; D is possibly TRBD1 (6 bases). Germline loops: CDR1 LGHNA, CDR2 YSLEER. This CDR3 is built from 16 residues. V lost 2 bases and J lost 4, with 17 bases in between. DNA of the CDR3: TGCGCCAGCAGCCAATTCGGTTACAGGGAGAGAGAGACCCAGTACTTC. Translating it yields CASSQFGYRERETQYF.

A note on this clone: At one of its ends the junction is not consistent with the germline gene, which may arise from a read error. The J gene is TRBJ2-4, the V gene TRBV29-1, with a possible D match to TRBD1 (6 bases). From germline, CDR1 is SQVTM and CDR2 ANQGSEA. CDR3 length: 12 amino acids. CDR3 nucleotide sequence: TGCAGCGTTGCCAGGGGCGGTAACAGTCAGTACTTC. This encodes CSVARGGNSQYF.

The rearrangement links TRBV5-6 to TRBJ1-2, with D possibly being TRBD1 (5 bases). The V and J ends lost 4 bases and 2 bases respectively, with 15 bases between them. The CDR3 has 15 residues. The germline V gene has CDR1 SGHDT and CDR2 YYEEEE. For the CDR3, the DNA is TGTGCCAGCAGCGCTGAAAGGGGCTTAAACTATGGCTACACCTTC. Translating it yields CASSAERGLNYGYTF.

The chain uses TRBV29-1 and TRBJ1-2; D possibly corresponds to TRBD1 (5 bases). The V and J ends lost 0 bases and 2 bases respectively, with 13 bases between them. CDR1 SQVTM and CDR2 ANQGSEA come from the germline V gene. CDR3 size: 15 residues. CDR3 residues: CSVEEGPGRNYGYTF. The CDR3 nucleotides are TGCAGCGTTGAAGAAGGTCCAGGGAGGAACTATGGCTACACCTTC.

The V call is TRBV30, the J call TRBJ1-2; 9 nucleotides agree with TRBD1. Germline assignment: CDR1 GTSNPN and CDR2 SVGIG (reference sequence). The ends lost 4 bases at V and 6 bases at J; junction bases unmatched: 6. The CDR3 is made up of 13 amino acids. The CDR3 region has the DNA TGTGCCTGGATTAGGGACAGGGCGGATGGCTACACCTTC. It translates to CAWIRDRADGYTF.

This rearrangement joins TRBV5-6 to TRBJ2-7; 8 bases are shared with TRBD1. Trimming cost V 2 bases and J 7 bases; bases outside gene matches: 8. Germline CDR1 and CDR2: SGHDT and YYEEEE. This CDR3 spans 14 amino acids. The CDR3 sequence is CASSFWDRSWEQYF. The CDR3 nucleotides are TGTGCCAGCAGCTTTTGGGACAGGTCCTGGGAGCAGTACTTC. Full variable domain (remainder filled in from reference TRBV5-6 and TRBJ2-7): DAGVTQSPTHLIKTRGQQVTLRCSPKSGHDTVSWYQQALGQGPQFIFQYYEEEERQRGNFPDRFSGHQFPNYSSELNVNALLLGDSALYLCASSFWDRSWEQYFGPGTRLTVT.

As for this clone: Other DNA sequences of this sample code for an identical CDR3. The chain carries TRBV6-4 and TRBJ2-3; 11 nucleotides line up with TRBD2. The CDR3 extends over 15 amino acids. Unmatched junction bases numbered 3, after V lost 3 bases and J lost 4 bases. The germline V gene encodes CDR1 MRHNA and CDR2 SNTAGT. CDR3 sequence: CASSEVAGGPDTQYF. CDR3 nucleotides: TGTGCCAGCAGTGAAGTAGCGGGGGGGCCAGATACGCAGTATTTT.

V is TRBV10-3 and J is TRBJ2-7; 8 bases are shared with TRBD2. Germline V lookup: CDR1 ENHRY, CDR2 SYGVKD. The V gene end was trimmed by 10 bases and the J gene end by 0 bases; junction bases not matched to a gene: 8. The CDR3 is made up of 14 amino acids. CDR3 loop: CATRYSGDSYEQYF. For the CDR3, the DNA is TGTGCCACCAGGTATAGCGGGGACTCCTACGAGCAGTACTTC.

As for this clone: Other DNA sequences in this specimen translate into the identical CDR3. The chain joins TRBV9 to TRBJ2-5; D ambiguous. The CDR3 is made up of 14 amino acids. Between the trimmed V and J ends, which lost 0 bases and 1 base, there was a span of 7 bases. Germline CDR1 and CDR2: SGDLS and YYNGEE. This CDR3 reads CASSVGTGQETQYF. The DNA for the CDR3 is TGTGCCAGCAGCGTAGGCACCGGCCAAGAGACCCAGTACTTC.

This chain joins TRBV25-1 and TRBJ2-7, with 7 bases aligning to TRBD1. Germline lookup yields CDR1 MGHDK and CDR2 SYGVNS. This CDR3 is 14 amino acids long. V trimming: 5 bases; J trimming: 0 bases; junction bases outside the gene matches: 4. CDR3: CASSRQGFSYEQYF. In DNA form, the CDR3 reads TGTGCCAGCAGTCGACAGGGATTCTCCTACGAGCAGTACTTC.

This clone has more than one count but fewer than ten. This chain links TRBV7-7 with TRBJ2-6; 8 nucleotides agree with TRBD1. The V gene end was trimmed by 1 base and the J gene end by 1 base; junction bases not matched to a gene: 9. The CDR3 runs to 19 residues. Germline assignment: CDR1 SSHAT and CDR2 FNYEAQ (reference sequence). The CDR3 spells CASSLVPRGPESGANVLTF. DNA of the CDR3: TGTGCCAGCAGCTTAGTCCCCAGGGGGCCAGAATCTGGGGCCAACGTCCTGACTTTC.

J is TRBJ2-2 and V is TRBV28, with D possibly TRBD2 on 5 matching bases. The germline V and J ends were trimmed by 5 bases and 3 bases, with 16 bases remaining between them. Germline V gene sequence: CDR1 MDHEN, CDR2 SYDVKM. This CDR3 has 16 residues. CDR3 sequence (DNA): TGTGCCAGCAGTCCCCGGGGAAGGGCTTACACCGGGGAGCTGTTTTTT. Translating it yields CASSPRGRAYTGELFF.

The V call is TRBV6-1, the J call TRBJ2-1; the match to TRBD1 covers 7 bases. The CDR3 is 15 residues long. Looked up from germline, CDR1 is MNHNS and CDR2 is SASEGT. V trimming: 5 bases; J trimming: 0 bases; junction bases outside the gene matches: 4. CDR3 DNA: TGTGCCAGCAGTACTGGGACAGTCTCCTACAATGAGCAGTTCTTC. It yields the protein CASSTGTVSYNEQFF.

The chain has TRBV4-1 and TRBJ1-4; D gene unclear. This CDR3 is 15 amino acids long. The V gene lost 1 base and the J gene lost 3 bases, with 9 bases spanning the gap. CDR1 is MGHRA, CDR2 YSYEKL, per germline. CDR3 nucleotides: TGCGCCAGCAGCCAAGGGGCAGCAGCTAATGAAAAACTGTTTTTT. This translates into CASSQGAAANEKLFF.

J is TRBJ1-1 and V is TRBV6-5; D is uncertain. The CDR3 covers 14 residues. Germline V CDR1 and CDR2: MNHEY, SVGAGI. Trimming shortened V by 3 bases and J by 6 bases, and 14 bases separated the two germline ends. CDR3 bases: TGTGCCAGCAGTTATGATTTGGGGAGCGCTGAAGCTTTCTTT. Translated: CASSYDLGSAEAFF.

The CDR3 loop reads CASSVGGTYEQYF. CDR3 DNA: TGTGCCAGCAGCGTAGGCGGGACCTACGAGCAGTACTTC. The gene calls are TRBV9 and TRBJ2-7, with TRBD2 as a possible D gene (6 bases). Trimming removed 0 bases from V and 2 bases from J, with 6 bases in between. CDR1 and CDR2 (germline): SGDLS, YYNGEE. There are 13 residues in the CDR3.